The clone carrying this TCR beta chain was counted once. Antigen specificity is unknown. This entry is derived from a study of T cell responses to AZD1222 COVID-19 vaccine. Findings of the study overall: Of the AZD1222 recipients, only five to seven were seropositive at baseline.

Some second doses came at about 4 weeks and others at about 12 weeks; these were pooled. Germline V gene sequence: CDR1 LGHNA, CDR2 YNFKEQ. The V segment lost 2 bases and the J segment 0 bases; nucleotides outside the gene matches: 2. The CDR3 loop spans 17 amino acids. Profiling relied on immunoSEQ multiplex PCR, and the TCRdb table lists in-frame clones only, not all of them. Of 110,000 or so clones listed, about 87% are singletons. The sample in question was peripheral blood, obtained 28 days after the second AZD1222 dose. The sequence came from an adult who received the AZD1222 COVID-19 vaccine. The chain carries TRBV4-2 and TRBJ2-6; 9 nucleotides match TRBD1. The DNA for the CDR3 is TGTGCCAGCAGCCAACAGACAGGGGGCTCTGGGGCCAACGTCCTGACTTTC. This sequence encodes CASSQQTGGSGANVLTF.